Detailed here is one T cell receptor beta chain. What it binds is unknown. The sample is drawn from a study of shared clonotypes between healthy human individuals. On the study more broadly: Used for every donor were three CD4 naive, three CD4 memory, two CD8 naive and one CD8 memory plate. Study-wide results and caveats: Compared with clonotypes that all four donors shared, non-shared clonotypes had lower generation probabilities. Specimens sampled were limited to blood, with tissue repertoires likely differing.

This CDR3 is built from 17 residues. V lost 4 bases and J lost 3, with 22 bases in between. Per the germline V gene, CDR1 is SGHDN and CDR2 is FVKESK. CD8 cells regarded as naive lacked CD45RO, were positively chosen for CCR7, and omitted terminally differentiated effector memory CD45RA+ cells. The authors loaded roughly 180 ng DNA, some 32,000 T cell genomes, into sorted-subset replicate PCRs. Produced via immunoSEQ multiplex PCR; TCRdb's table is partial and in-frame only. Of around 700,000 clones in the sample, about 90% are singletons; the top ten hold nearly 25%. What was sequenced was naive CD8+ T cells sorted from blood. The chain uses TRBV14 and TRBJ2-7; D is unresolved. This sequence was found in a man aged 30 to 45 in good health. In nucleotides, the CDR3 is TGTGCCAGCAGCCCGCATCGCCCAGGCTCGGGCTTCTACGAGCAGTACTTC. Translation: CASSPHRPGSGFYEQYF.